The rows below give T cell receptor beta chains drawn from one sample of a study of blood T cell repertoires in COVID-19. The data were produced by immunoSEQ multiplex PCR, yet TCRdb's version contains in-frame clones alone and is incomplete. The sample has 150,000 to 200,000 clones, around 86% seen once. Sequencing was carried out using peripheral blood. Receptors were obtained from a man aged 50 to 60 with active or convalescent COVID-19. Both conserved end residues are part of each CDR3. The order of the fields is CDR3 length, V gene, clone size, J gene, D gene, CDR3 DNA, CDR3 protein. D genes are given only for firm matches. Clone size is stated in some rows and not others, as once, few, many or a class when expanded.

len: 13; v_gene: TRBV28; abundance: few; j_gene: TRBJ2-7; d_gene: TRBD1; CDR3nt: TGTGCCAGCACTTCTGGGACAGAGGAAGAGCAGTACTTC; CDR3aa: CASTSGTEEEQYF
len: 16; v_gene: TRBV25-1; abundance: .; j_gene: TRBJ2-7; d_gene: TRBD2; CDR3nt: TGTGCCAGCAGTGATCGAAGGGGTGGGAGGGCCTACGAGCAGTACTTC; CDR3aa: CASSDRRGGRAYEQYF
len: 16; v_gene: TRBV7-2; abundance: once; j_gene: TRBJ1-1; d_gene: .; CDR3nt: TGTGCCAGCAGCTTCCCTAGGGCAGGGGCGAACACTGAAGCTTTCTTT; CDR3aa: CASSFPRAGANTEAFF
len: 18; v_gene: TRBV28; abundance: .; j_gene: TRBJ1-2; d_gene: .; CDR3nt: TGTGCCAGCAGTTTAAGCTCGAGCGGGATGGGGGCTAACTATGGCTACACCTTC; CDR3aa: CASSLSSSGMGANYGYTF
len: 14; v_gene: TRBV6-5; abundance: once; j_gene: TRBJ1-3; d_gene: .; CDR3nt: TGTGCCAGCCGGGCAGGGGATTTTGGAAACACCATATATTTT; CDR3aa: CASRAGDFGNTIYF
len: 9; v_gene: TRBV29-1; abundance: .; j_gene: TRBJ2-1; d_gene: .; CDR3nt: TGCAGCGTTACGCGGGAGCAGTTCTTC; CDR3aa: CSVTREQFF
len: 16; v_gene: TRBV27; abundance: few; j_gene: TRBJ1-4; d_gene: .; CDR3nt: TGTGCCAGCAGTTCCTGGACCGCGGGGAATGATGAAAAACTGTTTTTT; CDR3aa: CASSSWTAGNDEKLFF
len: 15; v_gene: TRBV19; abundance: .; j_gene: TRBJ1-1; d_gene: .; CDR3nt: TGTGCCAGTAGTATAGAGGGGCAATTGAACACTGAAGCTTTCTTT; CDR3aa: CASSIEGQLNTEAFF
len: 15; v_gene: TRBV9; abundance: .; j_gene: TRBJ1-4; d_gene: .; CDR3nt: TGTGCCAGCAGCCCCCAAGGGGATACGACATCGAAACTGTTTTTT; CDR3aa: CASSPQGDTTSKLFF
len: 15; v_gene: TRBV18; abundance: .; j_gene: TRBJ2-1; d_gene: TRBD1; CDR3nt: TGTGCCAGCTCATGGGGACAGGGTCAAAACAATGAGCAGTTCTTC; CDR3aa: CASSWGQGQNNEQFF
len: 13; v_gene: TRBV3-1/TRBV3-2; abundance: .; j_gene: TRBJ1-2; d_gene: .; CDR3nt: TGTGCCAGCAGCCAACTAGGAGGCTATGGCTACACCTTC; CDR3aa: CASSQLGGYGYTF
len: 14; v_gene: TRBV6-5; abundance: .; j_gene: TRBJ1-2; d_gene: .; CDR3nt: TGTGCCAGCAGTCCCCTGGGGAGTGGCTATGGCTACACCTTC; CDR3aa: CASSPLGSGYGYTF